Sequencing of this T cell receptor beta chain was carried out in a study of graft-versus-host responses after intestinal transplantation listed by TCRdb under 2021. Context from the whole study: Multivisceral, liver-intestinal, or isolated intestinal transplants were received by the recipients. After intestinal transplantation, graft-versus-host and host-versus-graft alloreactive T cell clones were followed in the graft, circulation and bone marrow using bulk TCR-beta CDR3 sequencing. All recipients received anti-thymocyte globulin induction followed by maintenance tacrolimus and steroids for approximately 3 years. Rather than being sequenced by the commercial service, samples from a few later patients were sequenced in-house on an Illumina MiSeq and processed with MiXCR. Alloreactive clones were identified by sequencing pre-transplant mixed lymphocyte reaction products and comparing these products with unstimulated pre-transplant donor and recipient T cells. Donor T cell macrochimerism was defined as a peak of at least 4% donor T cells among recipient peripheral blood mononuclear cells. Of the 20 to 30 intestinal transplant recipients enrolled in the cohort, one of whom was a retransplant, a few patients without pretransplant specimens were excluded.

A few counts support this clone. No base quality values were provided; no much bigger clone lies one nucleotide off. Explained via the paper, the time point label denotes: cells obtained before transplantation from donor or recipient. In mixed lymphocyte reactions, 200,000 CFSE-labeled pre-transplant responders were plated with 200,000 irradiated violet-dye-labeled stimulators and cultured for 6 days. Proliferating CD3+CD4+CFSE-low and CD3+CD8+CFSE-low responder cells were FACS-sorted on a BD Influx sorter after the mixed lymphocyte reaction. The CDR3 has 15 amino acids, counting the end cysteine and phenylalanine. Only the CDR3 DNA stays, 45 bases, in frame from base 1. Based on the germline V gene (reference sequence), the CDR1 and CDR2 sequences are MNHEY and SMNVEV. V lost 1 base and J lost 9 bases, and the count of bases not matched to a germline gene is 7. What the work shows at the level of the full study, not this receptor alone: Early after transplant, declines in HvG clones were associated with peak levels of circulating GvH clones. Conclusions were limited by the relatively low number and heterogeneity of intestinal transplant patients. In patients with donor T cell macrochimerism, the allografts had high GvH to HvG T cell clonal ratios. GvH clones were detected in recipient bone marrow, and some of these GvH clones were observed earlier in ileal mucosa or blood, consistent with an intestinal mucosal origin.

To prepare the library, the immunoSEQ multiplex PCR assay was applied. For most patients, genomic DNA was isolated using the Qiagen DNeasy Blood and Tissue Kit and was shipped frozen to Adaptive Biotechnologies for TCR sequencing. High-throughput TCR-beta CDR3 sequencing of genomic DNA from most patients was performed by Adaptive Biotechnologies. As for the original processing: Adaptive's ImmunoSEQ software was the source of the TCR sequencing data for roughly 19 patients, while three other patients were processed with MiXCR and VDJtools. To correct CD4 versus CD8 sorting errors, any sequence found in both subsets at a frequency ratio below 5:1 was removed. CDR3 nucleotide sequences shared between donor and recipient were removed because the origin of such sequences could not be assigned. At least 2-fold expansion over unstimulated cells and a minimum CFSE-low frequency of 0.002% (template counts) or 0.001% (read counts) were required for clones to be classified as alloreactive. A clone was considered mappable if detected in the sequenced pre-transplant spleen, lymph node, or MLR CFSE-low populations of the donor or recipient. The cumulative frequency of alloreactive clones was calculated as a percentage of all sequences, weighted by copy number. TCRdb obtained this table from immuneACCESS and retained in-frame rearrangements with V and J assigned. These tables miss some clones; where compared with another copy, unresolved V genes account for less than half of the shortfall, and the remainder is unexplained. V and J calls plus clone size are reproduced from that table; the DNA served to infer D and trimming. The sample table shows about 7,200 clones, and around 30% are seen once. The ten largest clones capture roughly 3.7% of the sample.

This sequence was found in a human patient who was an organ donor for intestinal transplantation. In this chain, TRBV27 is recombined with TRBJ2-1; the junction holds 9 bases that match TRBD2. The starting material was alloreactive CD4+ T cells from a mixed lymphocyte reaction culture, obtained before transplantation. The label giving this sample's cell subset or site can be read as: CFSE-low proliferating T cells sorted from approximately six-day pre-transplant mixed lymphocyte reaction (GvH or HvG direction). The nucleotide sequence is TGTGCCAGCAGTTTATTTAGCGGGAGCTCCGGTGAGCAGTTCTTC. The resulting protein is CASSLFSGSSGEQFF.